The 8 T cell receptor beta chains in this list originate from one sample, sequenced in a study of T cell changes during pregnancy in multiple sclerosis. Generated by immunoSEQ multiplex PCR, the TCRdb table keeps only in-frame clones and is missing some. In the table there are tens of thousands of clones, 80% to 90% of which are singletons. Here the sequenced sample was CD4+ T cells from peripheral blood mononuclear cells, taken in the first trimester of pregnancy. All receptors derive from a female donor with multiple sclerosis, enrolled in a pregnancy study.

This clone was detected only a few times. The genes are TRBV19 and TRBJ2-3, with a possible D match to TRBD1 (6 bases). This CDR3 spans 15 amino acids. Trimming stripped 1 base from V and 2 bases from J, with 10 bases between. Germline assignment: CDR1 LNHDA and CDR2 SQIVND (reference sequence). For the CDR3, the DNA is TGTGCCAGTAGTATAGGGACAGTGGTCACAGATACGCAGTATTTT. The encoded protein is CASSIGTVVTDTQYF. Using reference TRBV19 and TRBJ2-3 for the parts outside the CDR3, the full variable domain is DGGITQSPKYLFRKEGQNVTLSCEQNLNHDAMYWYRQDPGQGLRLIYYSQIVNDFQKGDIAEGYSVSREKKESFPLTVTSAQKNPTAFYLCASSIGTVVTDTQYFGPGTRLTVL.

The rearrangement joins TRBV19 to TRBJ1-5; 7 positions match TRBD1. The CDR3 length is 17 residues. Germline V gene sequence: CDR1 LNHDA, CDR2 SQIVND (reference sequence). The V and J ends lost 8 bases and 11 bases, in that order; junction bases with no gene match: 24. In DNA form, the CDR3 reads TGTGCCAGTGAATCCGGCAGGGGGTTTTACCAGGGGATTGCCCAGCATTTT. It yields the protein CASESGRGFYQGIAQHF.

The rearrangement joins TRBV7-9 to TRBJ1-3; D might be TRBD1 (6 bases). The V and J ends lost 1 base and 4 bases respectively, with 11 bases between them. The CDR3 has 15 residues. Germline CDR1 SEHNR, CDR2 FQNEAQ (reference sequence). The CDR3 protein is CASSLGQGTGNTIYF. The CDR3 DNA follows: TGTGCCAGCAGCTTAGGCCAGGGGACAGGAAACACCATATATTTT.

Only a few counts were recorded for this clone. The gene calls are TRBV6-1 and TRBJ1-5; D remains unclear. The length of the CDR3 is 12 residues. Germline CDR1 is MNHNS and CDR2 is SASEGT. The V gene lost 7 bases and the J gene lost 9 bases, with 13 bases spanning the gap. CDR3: CASTITSGPQHF. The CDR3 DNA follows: TGTGCCAGCACTATAACGAGCGGGCCCCAGCATTTT.

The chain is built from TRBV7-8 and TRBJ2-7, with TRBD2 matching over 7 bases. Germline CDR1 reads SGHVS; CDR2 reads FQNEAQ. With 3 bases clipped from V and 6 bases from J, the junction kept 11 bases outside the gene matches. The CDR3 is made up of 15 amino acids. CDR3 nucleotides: TGTGCCAGCAGCTTCTCTCGGAGCGGGGTCGGCGAGCAGTACTTC. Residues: CASSFSRSGVGEQYF.

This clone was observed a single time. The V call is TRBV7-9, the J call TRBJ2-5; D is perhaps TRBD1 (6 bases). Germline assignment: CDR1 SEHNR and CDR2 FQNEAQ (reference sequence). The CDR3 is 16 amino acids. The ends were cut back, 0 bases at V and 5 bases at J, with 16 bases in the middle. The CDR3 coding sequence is TGTGCCAGCAGCTTAGCAGCCGCAGGGGTTGGGGAGACCCAGTACTTC. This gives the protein CASSLAAAGVGETQYF.

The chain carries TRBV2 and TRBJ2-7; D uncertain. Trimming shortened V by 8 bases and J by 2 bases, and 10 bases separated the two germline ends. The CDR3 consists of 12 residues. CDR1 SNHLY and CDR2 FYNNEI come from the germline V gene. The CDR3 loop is CASLVTTYEQYF. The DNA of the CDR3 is TGTGCCAGCCTTGTTACAACCTACGAGCAGTACTTC.

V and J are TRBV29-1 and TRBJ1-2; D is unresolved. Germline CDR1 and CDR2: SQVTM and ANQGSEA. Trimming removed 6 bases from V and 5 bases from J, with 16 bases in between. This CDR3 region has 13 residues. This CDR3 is CSVANRLLYGYTF. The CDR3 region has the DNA TGCAGCGTCGCAAATCGTCTACTTTATGGCTACACCTTC.